One and the same sample provided the 2 T cell receptor beta chains below, sequenced in a study of T-cell memory formation after mild COVID-19. TCRdb fed the 5' RACE reads into MiXCR, producing one record per CDR3 protein. The sample includes roughly 350,000 distinct CDR3 sequences, roughly 21% of them seen just once. Sequencing was performed on PBMCs or a T cell subset sorted from them (not recorded which). The receptors shown here come from an adult woman who had mild COVID-19 (a few samples of this study predate the infection). Cell type and time point are not known.

This chain uses TRBV19 with TRBJ2-3; 9 nucleotides agree with TRBD1. The J segment lost 6 bases and the V segment lost 6 bases, leaving 10 bases of the junction unmatched. This CDR3 is built from 15 residues. Germline V lookup: CDR1 LNHDA, CDR2 SQIVND (reference sequence). This chain's CDR3 is CASRPPDRGTDTQYF. CDR3 nucleotide sequence: TGTGCCAGTAGACCCCCGGACAGGGGAACCGATACGCAGTATTTT.

This clonotype occurred a few times. V is TRBV11-1 and J is TRBJ1-1; D not certain. Trimming removed 0 bases from V and 3 bases from J, with 8 bases in between. CDR1 is SGHAT, CDR2 FQDESV, per germline (reference sequence). The CDR3 runs to 14 residues. CDR3 sequence reads: CASSLAARDTEAFF. The DNA of the CDR3 is TGTGCCAGCAGCTTAGCCGCGAGGGACACTGAAGCTTTCTTT.